A selection of T cell receptor beta chains follows, all from one sample in a study of blood T cell repertoires in COVID-19. The assay was immunoSEQ multiplex PCR, and TCRdb's table has in-frame clones only and misses some. The sample lists about 260,000 clones, 85% seen once, with about an eighth in the top ten. The sample consisted of peripheral blood. The receptors stem from a human donor in a cohort sampled during active COVID-19. CDR3s include the opening cysteine and the closing phenylalanine or tryptophan. A D gene is named only where the DNA matches it firmly. Some rows mark clone size as missing; the rest say once, few, many or name a class of expanded clone.

D	J	V	size	CDR3	DNA
TRBD2	TRBJ2-1	TRBV19	NA	CASSMASGRTGEQFF	TGTGCCAGTAGTATGGCTAGCGGGAGGACTGGTGAGCAGTTCTTC
NA	TRBJ2-5	TRBV18	once	CASSPRQQETQYF	TGTGCCAGCTCACCGCGGCAGCAAGAGACCCAGTACTTC
NA	TRBJ1-1	TRBV6-1	NA	CASSELTGNTEAFF	TGTGCCAGCAGTGAACTGACAGGGAACACTGAAGCTTTCTTT
NA	TRBJ2-7	TRBV9	NA	CASSTGLEQYF	TGTGCCAGCAGCACCGGGTTGGAGCAGTACTTC
TRBD1	TRBJ1-2	TRBV4-1	once	CASSPSPGTGLYGYTF	TGCGCCAGCAGCCCCTCTCCCGGGACAGGGTTGTATGGCTACACCTTC
NA	TRBJ1-5	TRBV28	few	CASSQTGSSNQPQHF	TGTGCCAGCAGCCAGACAGGCTCAAGCAATCAGCCCCAGCATTTT
TRBD2	TRBJ2-1	TRBV5-6	NA	CASSLGLAGGPSDEQFF	TGTGCCAGCAGCTTGGGACTAGCGGGAGGGCCGAGCGATGAGCAGTTCTTC
NA	TRBJ1-5	TRBV24-1	NA	CATSDSGGNQPQHF	TGTGCCACCAGTGATAGTGGGGGGAATCAGCCCCAGCATTTT
TRBD2	TRBJ2-5	TRBV6-6	NA	CASSLTSGAETQYF	TGTGCCAGCTCGTTGACTAGCGGGGCGGAGACCCAGTACTTC
NA	TRBJ1-3	TRBV5-8	NA	CASSLGRGQGIYF	TGTGCCAGCAGCCTGGGACGCGGACAAGGCATATATTTT
TRBD2	TRBJ2-5	TRBV28	NA	CASSPATSGSWETQYF	TGTGCCAGCAGTCCCGCTACTAGCGGGAGTTGGGAGACCCAGTACTTC
TRBD2	TRBJ2-1	TRBV2	NA	CASWRRREGGYNEQFF	TGTGCCAGCTGGCGGAGGCGGGAGGGGGGGTACAATGAGCAGTTCTTC
TRBD1	TRBJ1-2	TRBV19	NA	CASSKIVGQGHYGYTF	TGTGCCAGTAGTAAAATCGTCGGACAGGGGCACTATGGCTACACCTTC
NA	TRBJ2-2	TRBV4-1	NA	CASSQDHYGELFF	TGCGCCAGCAGCCAAGATCACTACGGGGAGCTGTTTTTT
NA	TRBJ2-7	TRBV5-1	NA	CASSLGAGQVLNEQYF	TGCGCCAGCAGCTTGGGCGCAGGGCAAGTACTAAACGAGCAGTACTTC
NA	TRBJ1-2	TRBV2	many	CASTPGGAVYGYTF	TGTGCCAGCACCCCGGGAGGGGCGGTCTACGGCTACACCTTC
NA	TRBJ1-4	TRBV3-1/TRBV3-2	NA	CASSQDFGAGRGNEKLFF	NA
NA	TRBJ1-1	TRBV4-1	NA	CASSQERGGTEAFF	TGCGCCAGCAGCCAAGAACGAGGGGGAACTGAAGCTTTCTTT
NA	TRBJ2-2	TRBV18	once	CASCSSESGELFF	TGTGCCAGCTGCTCTAGCGAAAGTGGGGAGCTGTTTTTT
NA	TRBJ1-2	TRBV20-1	NA	CSILWAESYTF	TGCAGTATCCTCTGGGCAGAAAGCTACACCTTC
TRBD2	TRBJ2-7	TRBV29-1	few	CSVETAGATYEQYF	TGCAGCGTTGAAACGGCGGGAGCGACCTACGAGCAGTACTTC
TRBD1	TRBJ1-3	TRBV12-5	NA	CASGFSGGGNTIYF	TGTGCTAGTGGTTTCTCAGGGGGTGGAAACACCATATATTTT
NA	TRBJ1-2	TRBV27	few	CASRQTGDYGYTF	TGTGCCAGCAGACAGACGGGGGACTATGGCTACACCTTC
TRBD2	TRBJ2-1	TRBV3-1/TRBV3-2	NA	CASGPTSGRFNEQFF	TGTGCCAGCGGCCCGACTAGCGGGAGGTTCAATGAGCAGTTCTTC
NA	TRBJ2-7	TRBV18	NA	CASSDRARGEQYF	TGTGCCAGCTCGGACCGGGCCAGGGGCGAGCAGTACTTC
NA	TRBJ1-5	TRBV28	NA	CASITNAFQPQHF	TGTGCCAGCATTACTAACGCGTTTCAGCCCCAGCATTTT
TRBD1	TRBJ1-6	TRBV5-5	once	CASSGRTGMLDSPLHF	TGTGCCAGCAGCGGTCGGACAGGGATGTTAGACTCACCCCTCCACTTT
TRBD2	TRBJ2-7	TRBV5-1	once	CASSGGLHYEQYF	TGCGCCAGCAGCGGGGGACTACATTACGAGCAGTACTTC
NA	TRBJ2-3	TRBV20-1	NA	CSAIRTDTQYF	TGCAGTGCCATTCGGACAGATACGCAGTATTTT
TRBD2	TRBJ2-2	TRBV5-1	NA	CASRLSGTNTGELFF	TGCGCCAGCAGATTAAGCGGGACCAACACCGGGGAGCTGTTTTTT
NA	TRBJ2-2	TRBV3-1/TRBV3-2	once	CASRQRRGWTGELFF	TGTGCCAGCAGACAAAGGAGGGGTTGGACCGGGGAGCTGTTTTTT
TRBD2	TRBJ2-1	TRBV29-1	NA	CSGTGLNNEQFF	TGCAGCGGAACGGGACTAAATAATGAGCAGTTCTTC
NA	TRBJ2-3	TRBV11-2	NA	CASSRPRGTDTQYF	TGTGCCAGCAGCCGACCGCGGGGTACAGATACGCAGTATTTT
TRBD2	TRBJ2-3	TRBV5-5	NA	CASSPVPASGGTDTQYF	TGTGCCAGCAGCCCTGTGCCGGCAAGCGGGGGCACAGATACGCAGTATTTT
NA	TRBJ2-2	TRBV7-9	once	CASRVWSMLTGELFF	TGTGCCAGCAGGGTATGGTCTATGCTGACCGGGGAGCTGTTTTTT
TRBD2	TRBJ2-7	TRBV3-1/TRBV3-2	once	CASSQQTSGSNEQYF	TGTGCCAGCAGCCAACAGACTAGCGGGAGCAACGAGCAGTACTTC
TRBD1	TRBJ1-2	TRBV18	NA	CASSPRLPGQGDGYTF	TGTGCCAGCTCACCTAGGCTACCGGGACAGGGGGATGGCTACACCTTC
NA	TRBJ1-6	TRBV7-9	few	CASSLVGRRLNSPLHF	TGTGCCAGCAGCTTAGTTGGCAGGCGTTTAAATTCACCCCTCCACTTT
NA	TRBJ2-1	TRBV18	NA	CASSRAGADGDEQFF	TGTGCCAGCTCGCGGGCGGGGGCCGACGGCGATGAGCAGTTCTTC
NA	TRBJ2-2	TRBV28	once	CASTLGQLHGELFF	TGTGCCAGCACACTTGGACAGCTACACGGGGAGCTGTTTTTT
TRBD2	TRBJ2-1	TRBV19	NA	CASSGGRELGNEQFF	TGTGCCAGTAGTGGCGGGCGGGAGTTAGGCAATGAGCAGTTCTTC
NA	TRBJ2-2	TRBV5-4	NA	CASSLLQSNTGELFF	TGTGCCAGCAGCTTGCTACAGTCGAACACCGGGGAGCTGTTTTTT
NA	TRBJ2-5	TRBV5-8	NA	CASGLQGASQETQYF	TGTGCCAGCGGATTACAGGGAGCTTCACAAGAGACCCAGTACTTC
NA	TRBJ2-1	TRBV21-1	NA	CASSKLGPSGGTSYNEQFF	TGTGCCAGCAGCAAATTGGGACCTAGCGGGGGTACTTCCTACAATGAGCAGTTCTTC
NA	TRBJ1-1	TRBV6-1	NA	CASSERGSTEAFF	TGTGCCAGCAGTGAAAGGGGAAGCACTGAAGCTTTCTTT
NA	TRBJ1-5	TRBV28	NA	CASSNPGNQPQHF	TGTGCCAGCAGCAATCCAGGGAATCAGCCCCAGCATTTT
TRBD2	TRBJ2-3	TRBV5-1	NA	CASSLLPGLATDTQYF	TGCGCCAGCAGCCTGCTACCGGGACTAGCCACAGATACGCAGTATTTT
TRBD2	TRBJ2-5	TRBV5-5	once	CASSLATSVETQYF	TGTGCCAGCAGCTTGGCGACTAGCGTAGAGACCCAGTACTTC
TRBD2	TRBJ2-2	TRBV5-1	NA	CASRTSATNTGELFF	TGCGCCAGCAGGACTAGCGCTACGAACACCGGGGAGCTGTTTTTT
NA	TRBJ1-2	TRBV7-2	NA	CASSPHTYRDPGYTF	TGTGCCAGCAGTCCTCATACATACAGGGATCCCGGCTACACCTTC
NA	TRBJ2-1	TRBV10-1	once	CASSEGEHTGNEQFF	TGCGCCAGCAGTGAGGGGGAACATACAGGGAATGAGCAGTTCTTC
TRBD2	TRBJ2-2	TRBV3-1/TRBV3-2	NA	CASSQEYPLAGAQSSTGELFF	TGTGCCAGCAGCCAAGAATATCCCCTAGCGGGAGCCCAATCGTCCACCGGGGAGCTGTTTTTT
TRBD1	TRBJ2-5	TRBV5-1	NA	CARTPDRAQETQYF	TGCGCCAGGACCCCCGACAGGGCCCAAGAGACCCAGTACTTC
NA	TRBJ1-1	TRBV24-1	once	CATPARSEAFF	TGTGCCACCCCTGCACGGTCTGAAGCTTTCTTT
NA	TRBJ2-1	TRBV19	once	CASSRTTNEQFF	TGTGCCAGTAGTAGGACAACAAATGAGCAGTTCTTC